A single T cell receptor (beta chain) is shown here with its context. Germline V gives CDR1 SNHLY, CDR2 FYNNEI. CDR3 length: 15 residues. V was pared by 8 bases and J by 5 bases, with 9 bases of the junction left unmatched. The sample belongs to a study of sequential checkpoint blockade in melanoma. Study context: Patients were randomized 1:1 to nivolumab-then-ipilimumab or ipilimumab-then-nivolumab first-line.

The treatment is: randomized to nivolumab then ipilimumab (arm A) or the reverse (arm B). No patient had prior DNA-damaging chemotherapy. Generated by immunoSEQ multiplex PCR, the TCRdb table keeps only in-frame clones and is missing some. The data hold some 6,900 clones, with 50% to 75% observed a single time. The chain combines TRBV2 with TRBJ2-2; 9 bases match TRBD1. The sequences come from CD8+ T cells sorted from blood (inferred from file names), collected from a patient given nivolumab and ipilimumab in sequence. The clonotype originates from a human donor with melanoma. The CDR3 here is CASLPGTGRTGELFF. The CDR3 DNA sequence: TGTGCCAGCTTACCCGGGACAGGGCGAACCGGGGAGCTGTTTTTT.